Each of the 32 T cell receptor beta chains below was sequenced from the same sample in a study of blood T cell repertoires in COVID-19 (dated by TCRdb to 2018 to 2020). Receptor amplification or capture employed the immunoSEQ multiplex PCR assay. TCRdb stores this immuneACCESS table with in-frame sequences only. Part of the clones is absent; in the studies checked, under half of the shortfall reflects unresolved V genes, and no reason is known for the rest. The sample table holds approximately 480,000 clones, of which roughly nine tenths were seen once. The ten biggest clones cover over 0.7% of the sample. The sequencing input was peripheral blood. These TCRs come from a man in his late teens or twenties with COVID-19, enrolled during active disease.

The chain recombines TRBV6-5 with TRBJ1-4; no reliable D call. Trimming cost V 4 bases and J 12 bases, with 15 bases left between them. Germline assignment: CDR1 MNHEY and CDR2 SVGAGI. CDR3 length equals 13 residues. Here the CDR3 reads CASSLSAGEELFF. The CDR3 bases are TGTGCCAGCAGTTTATCGGCTGGGGAGGAACTGTTTTTT.

The J gene is TRBJ1-1, the V gene TRBV11-2; D might be TRBD1 (6 bases). Germline CDR1 and CDR2: SGHAT and FQNNGV. V was shortened by 0 bases and J by 5 bases, with 16 bases between the two germline ends. The length of the CDR3 is 16 residues. This chain's CDR3 is CASSLEVWGGSTEAFF. CDR3 DNA: TGTGCCAGCAGCTTAGAGGTTTGGGGGGGCTCGACTGAAGCTTTCTTT.

The rearrangement links TRBV15 to TRBJ2-1; D uncertain. The CDR3 runs to 16 residues. CDR1 and CDR2 from the germline V gene are LNHNV and YYDKDF (reference sequence). The V and J ends lost 0 bases and 0 bases respectively, with 9 bases between them. CDR3 bases: TGTGCCACCAGCAGAGATCGCGCGAGCTCCTACAATGAGCAGTTCTTC. Protein product: CATSRDRASSYNEQFF.

The CDR3 DNA is TGTGCCAGTGGCACGAACACTGAAGCTTTCTTT. Its protein product is CASGTNTEAFF. The chain uses TRBV19 and TRBJ1-1; D not certain. This CDR3 region has 11 residues. V lost 8 bases, J lost 1 base, and 5 bases lay in between. From germline, CDR1 is LNHDA and CDR2 SQIVND (reference sequence).

The chain carries TRBV11-2 and TRBJ2-2; TRBD2 aligns across 11 bases. CDR3 length: 16 amino acids. V shed 3 bases and J 4 bases; nucleotides not matched to a gene: 4. From germline, CDR1 is SGHAT and CDR2 FQNNGV. The CDR3 region is CASSLLAGGLTGELFF. The CDR3 coding sequence is TGTGCCAGCAGCTTGCTAGCGGGGGGCCTCACCGGGGAGCTGTTTTTT.

The chain links TRBV12-3 or TRBV12-4 to TRBJ1-2; 9 bases are a match to TRBD1. V gave up 11 bases and J gave up 6 bases; unmatched junction bases: 7. The CDR3 totals 12 residues. The CDR3 sequence is CALGTGYDGYTF. Here the CDR3 DNA reads TGTGCCCTCGGGACAGGGTACGATGGCTACACCTTC.

V usage is TRBV6-1 and J usage is TRBJ2-7, with 9 positions matching TRBD2. The germline V gene has CDR1 MNHNS and CDR2 SASEGT. J gave up 4 bases and V 3 bases, and 7 bases lay outside the gene matches. This CDR3 has 15 residues. The CDR3 loop reads CASSDTGLAVYEQYF. As DNA, the CDR3 is TGTGCCAGCAGTGACACGGGACTAGCAGTTTACGAGCAGTACTTC.

This chain joins TRBV3-1 (or the pseudogene TRBV3-2) and TRBJ2-1, with D uncertain. In germline, CDR1 is LGHDT, CDR2 YNNKEL (reference sequence). V was trimmed by 5 bases and J by 3 bases, leaving 5 bases between them. CDR3 length equals 12 residues. The CDR3 DNA reads TGTGCCAGCAGCGACAACTACAATGAGCAGTTCTTC. Translation gives CASSDNYNEQFF.

The sample holds one count of this clone. The chain is built from TRBV3-1 (or the pseudogene TRBV3-2) and TRBJ2-3; 9 nucleotides align to TRBD2. CDR3 length: 16 amino acids. Germline loops: CDR1 LGHDT, CDR2 YNNKEL (reference sequence). V lost 3 bases and J lost 0; bases outside the gene matches: 4. The CDR3 loop is CASSQRAGGSTDTQYF. For the CDR3, the DNA is TGTGCCAGCAGCCAGAGGGCGGGGGGGAGCACAGATACGCAGTATTTT.

CDR3 sequence (DNA): TGTGCCAGCAGTTTTGGGACTAAAGGCGACGAGCAGTACTTC. Protein sequence: CASSFGTKGDEQYF. The rearrangement uses TRBV27 and TRBJ2-7; 7 nucleotides agree with TRBD2. CDR1 is MNHEY, CDR2 SMNVEV, per germline (reference sequence). There are 14 residues in the CDR3. V shed 3 bases, J shed 5 bases, and the junction held 7 bases outside the gene matches.

The V gene is TRBV7-9, the J gene TRBJ2-3; a weak D match, TRBD1 (5 bases). Trimming left V 2 bases short and J 4 bases short, with 13 bases between. This CDR3 is 15 amino acids long. Per germline, CDR1 SEHNR and CDR2 FQNEAQ (reference sequence). This chain's CDR3 is CASSLKGLSADTQYF. CDR3 in DNA: TGTGCCAGCAGCTTAAAGGGGTTAAGCGCAGATACGCAGTATTTT.

The V gene is TRBV10-2, the J gene TRBJ2-2; TRBD2 agrees at 9 bases. V was clipped by 7 bases and J by 3 bases; unmatched bases: 6. Germline V gene data show CDR1 as WSHSY and CDR2 as SAAADI. This CDR3 has 15 amino acids. Here the CDR3 DNA reads TGCGCCAGCACTAAGCGGGGGGACCACACCGGGGAGCTGTTTTTT. This sequence encodes CASTKRGDHTGELFF.

The chain couples TRBV5-1 to TRBJ2-4; the match to TRBD2 covers 9 bases. The trim removed 4 bases at V and 6 bases at J, leaving 8 bases unmatched. CDR1 SGHRS and CDR2 YFSETQ come from the germline V gene. The CDR3 runs to 15 residues. Here the CDR3 DNA reads TGCGCCAGCAGCATGGGACTAGCTGAGGGAAACATTCAGTACTTC. Residues: CASSMGLAEGNIQYF.

The chain has TRBV19 and TRBJ2-5; 7 nucleotides match TRBD2. CDR1 is LNHDA, CDR2 SQIVND, per germline (reference sequence). The CDR3 is 12 residues long. The V segment lost 6 bases and the J segment 5 bases; nucleotides outside the gene matches: 3. DNA for the CDR3: TGTGCCAGTAGACAAGCGGGGGAGACCCAGTACTTC. Translation gives CASRQAGETQYF.

The V call is TRBV2, the J call TRBJ2-1; TRBD2 matches at 15 bases. Germline-derived CDR1 and CDR2 are SNHLY and FYNNEI. The CDR3 has 15 amino acids. V lost 6 bases, J lost 9 bases, and 6 bases stayed unmatched. CDR3 sequence: CASSGTSGGFGEQFF. CDR3 bases: TGTGCCAGCAGCGGGACTAGCGGGGGGTTCGGTGAGCAGTTCTTC.

The chain recombines TRBV18 with TRBJ1-5; 8 bases agree with TRBD1. Trimming at V came to 2 bases and at J to 6 bases, leaving 3 bases not matched to a gene. Germline CDR1 KGHSH, CDR2 LQKENI. The CDR3 contains 14 residues. CDR3 loop: CASSPLGQAQPQHF. DNA for the CDR3: TGTGCCAGCTCACCATTGGGACAGGCTCAGCCCCAGCATTTT.

The chain has TRBV10-2 and TRBJ1-3, with TRBD1 matching over 7 bases. The CDR3 is made up of 15 amino acids. With 3 bases clipped from V and 2 bases from J, the junction kept 4 bases outside the gene matches. Germline assignment: CDR1 WSHSY and CDR2 SAAADI. CDR3 DNA: TGCGCCAGCAGTGAAACAGGGGACCCTGGAAACACCATATATTTT. It translates to CASSETGDPGNTIYF.

As DNA, the CDR3 is TGTGCCAGCAGCTTAAGTAGTAGCATGGGCTCCTACGAGCAGTACTTC. Its translation is CASSLSSSMGSYEQYF. The chain combines TRBV11-2 with TRBJ2-7, with unresolved D. The CDR3 has 16 amino acids. The V gene lost 2 bases and the J gene lost 0 bases, with 14 bases spanning the gap. From germline, CDR1 is SGHAT and CDR2 FQNNGV.

This clone was counted a single time. Other DNA sequences in this sample translate to the same CDR3. The chain carries TRBV6-5 and TRBJ2-1, with D perhaps TRBD1 (5 bases). The CDR3 runs to 13 residues. The V end was cut by 9 bases, the J end by 0 bases, with 9 bases between. Germline-derived CDR1 and CDR2 are MNHEY and SVGAGI. CDR3 in DNA: TGTGCCAGTAAAACAGGCTCCTACAATGAGCAGTTCTTC. Translated: CASKTGSYNEQFF.

This clone has a single count. This chain uses TRBV10-3 with TRBJ1-2; 7 positions agree with TRBD1. V shed 8 bases and J 4 bases; nucleotides not matched to a gene: 7. This CDR3 is built from 13 residues. Looked up from germline, CDR1 is ENHRY and CDR2 is SYGVKD. The CDR3 region is CAIRGQEVYGYTF. The DNA of the CDR3 is TGTGCCATCCGAGGACAGGAGGTCTATGGCTACACCTTC.

The chain recombines TRBV18 with TRBJ1-3, with unresolved D. V was trimmed by 6 bases and J by 0 bases, leaving 15 bases between them. The CDR3 is 16 residues long. Per the germline V gene, CDR1 is KGHSH and CDR2 is LQKENI. The CDR3 spells CASSYGIPSSGNTIYF. DNA for the CDR3: TGTGCCAGCTCGTACGGAATACCTAGCTCTGGAAACACCATATATTTT.

The rearrangement uses TRBV7-2 and TRBJ2-2; 9 nucleotides align to TRBD2. The CDR3 consists of 17 residues. Germline lookup yields CDR1 SGHTA and CDR2 FQGNSA. Trimming at V came to 0 bases and at J to 4 bases, leaving 6 bases not matched to a gene. This CDR3 is CASSLASGGSGTGELFF. CDR3 DNA sequence: TGTGCCAGCAGCTTAGCCAGCGGGGGGTCGGGCACCGGGGAGCTGTTTTTT.

The CDR3 bases are TGTGCCAGTAAGGAACTAAGCTCCTACAATGAGCAGTTCTTC. The encoded protein is CASKELSSYNEQFF. The chain couples TRBV19 to TRBJ2-1, with D unresolved. Germline loops: CDR1 LNHDA, CDR2 SQIVND (reference sequence). The ends were cut back, 7 bases at V and 0 bases at J, with 10 bases in the middle. CDR3 size: 14 residues.

The chain recombines TRBV12-5 with TRBJ1-5; 8 bases are a match to TRBD1. J was trimmed by 7 bases and V by 6 bases; bases with no gene match: 8. Germline assignment: CDR1 LGHNT and CDR2 FRNRAP. The length of the CDR3 is 14 residues. CDR3 coding DNA: TGTGCTAGTGGGGTCTCAGGGGGCGGGCAGCCCCAGCATTTT. It specifies CASGVSGGGQPQHF.

The rearrangement uses TRBV11-2 and TRBJ2-4, with TRBD1 identical over 8 bases. Germline lookup yields CDR1 SGHAT and CDR2 FQNNGV. The CDR3 has 17 residues. V lost 0 bases to trimming and J lost 0 bases; unmatched junction nucleotides: 4. CDR3 nucleotide sequence: TGTGCCAGCAGCTTAGATTGGGACAGGATAGCCAAAAACATTCAGTACTTC. It specifies CASSLDWDRIAKNIQYF.

The rearrangement links TRBV11-3 to TRBJ2-1, with 7 bases fitting TRBD2. The CDR3 is made up of 15 amino acids. From germline, CDR1 is SGHNT and CDR2 YENEEA. With 5 bases clipped from V and 5 bases from J, the junction kept 9 bases outside the gene matches. CDR3: CASSPPLARDNEQFF. CDR3 sequence (DNA): TGTGCCAGCAGCCCCCCACTAGCGCGGGACAATGAGCAGTTCTTC.

V gene TRBV5-4 combines with J gene TRBJ1-6, with 7 positions matching TRBD1. The germline gives CDR1 SGHNT, CDR2 YYREEE (reference sequence). The CDR3 loop spans 14 amino acids. Unmatched junction bases numbered 5, after V lost 4 bases and J lost 7 bases. The CDR3 spells CASSVDRANSPLHF. The DNA of the CDR3 is TGTGCCAGCAGCGTAGACAGGGCGAATTCACCCCTCCACTTT.

The rearrangement uses TRBV5-1 and TRBJ2-1; 12 nucleotides line up with TRBD2. The CDR3 sequence is 15 residues long. V lost 0 bases and J lost 8; bases outside the gene matches: 3. Germline CDR1 is SGHRS and CDR2 is YFSETQ. DNA of the CDR3: TGCGCCAGCAGCTTGGGACTAGCGGGAGATCATGAGCAGTTCTTC. Its translation: CASSLGLAGDHEQFF.

The J gene is TRBJ2-5, the V gene TRBV18; D gene uncertain. Germline loops: CDR1 KGHSH, CDR2 LQKENI. The CDR3 has 15 residues. The V gene lost 6 bases and the J gene lost 2 bases, with 16 bases spanning the gap. The CDR3 sequence: CASSQGGGRQETQYF. The CDR3 DNA sequence: TGTGCCAGCTCCCAAGGCGGTGGCAGACAAGAGACCCAGTACTTC.

This rearrangement joins TRBV2 to TRBJ1-2, with TRBD1 matching 8 bases. The CDR3 runs 13 residues. The ends lost 4 bases at V and 8 bases at J; junction bases unmatched: 6. Germline V gene data show CDR1 as SNHLY and CDR2 as FYNNEI. The CDR3 region is CASSGQGIEGYTF. For the CDR3, the DNA is TGTGCCAGCAGTGGACAGGGGATTGAGGGCTACACCTTC.

The chain combines TRBV7-8 with TRBJ2-5, with 10 bases that match TRBD1. V trimming: 5 bases; J trimming: 5 bases; junction bases outside the gene matches: 5. CDR1 SGHVS and CDR2 FQNEAQ come from the germline V gene. The CDR3 is 14 amino acids. CDR3 sequence reads: CASSPWTGGETQYF. CDR3 coding DNA: TGTGCCAGCAGCCCGTGGACAGGGGGGGAGACCCAGTACTTC. Full variable domain (remainder filled in from reference TRBV7-8 and TRBJ2-5): GAGVSQSPRYKVAKRGQDVALRCDPISGHVSLFWYQQALGQGPEFLTYFQNEAQLDKSGLPSDRFFAERPEGSVSTLKIQRTQQEDSAVYLCASSPWTGGETQYFGPGTRLLVL.

The chain recombines TRBV6-5 with TRBJ1-4, with D possibly matching TRBD1 (6 bases). V gave up 0 bases and J gave up 4 bases, with 9 bases separating them. The CDR3 consists of 15 residues. The germline V gene has CDR1 MNHEY and CDR2 SVGAGI. For the CDR3, the DNA is TGTGCCAGCAGTTACTCGAACAGGGATAATGAAAAACTGTTTTTT. This translates into CASSYSNRDNEKLFF.